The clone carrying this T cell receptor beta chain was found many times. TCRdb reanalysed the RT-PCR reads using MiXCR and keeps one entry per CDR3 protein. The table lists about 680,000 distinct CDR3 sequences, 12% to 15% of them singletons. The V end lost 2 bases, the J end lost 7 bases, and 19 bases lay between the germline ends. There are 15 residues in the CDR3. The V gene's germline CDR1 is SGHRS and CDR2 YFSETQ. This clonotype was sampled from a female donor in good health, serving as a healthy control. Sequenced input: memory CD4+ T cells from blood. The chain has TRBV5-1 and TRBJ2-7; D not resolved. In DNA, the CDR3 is TGCGCCAGCAGCTTAATTGGCCAGTCGATGGGGGAGCAGTACTTC. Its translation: CASSLIGQSMGEQYF.